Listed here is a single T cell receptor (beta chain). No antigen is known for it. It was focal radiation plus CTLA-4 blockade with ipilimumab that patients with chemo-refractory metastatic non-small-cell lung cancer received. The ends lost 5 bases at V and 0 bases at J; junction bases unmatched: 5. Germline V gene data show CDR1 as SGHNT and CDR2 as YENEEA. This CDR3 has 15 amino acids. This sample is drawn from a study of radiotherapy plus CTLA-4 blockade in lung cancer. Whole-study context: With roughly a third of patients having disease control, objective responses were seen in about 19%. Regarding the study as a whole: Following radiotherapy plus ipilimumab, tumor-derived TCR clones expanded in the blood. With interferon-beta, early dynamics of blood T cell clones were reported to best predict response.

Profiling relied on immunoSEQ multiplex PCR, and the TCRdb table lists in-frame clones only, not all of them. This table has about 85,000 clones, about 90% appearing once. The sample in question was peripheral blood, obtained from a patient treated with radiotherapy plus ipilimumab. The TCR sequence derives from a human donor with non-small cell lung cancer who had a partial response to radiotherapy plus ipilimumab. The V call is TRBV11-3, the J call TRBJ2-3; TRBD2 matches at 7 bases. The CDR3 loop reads CASSRSGISTDTQYF. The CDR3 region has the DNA TGTGCCAGCAGCCGGAGCGGGATTAGCACAGATACGCAGTATTTT. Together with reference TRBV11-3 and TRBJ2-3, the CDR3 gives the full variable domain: EAGVVQSPRYKIIEKKQPVAFWCNPISGHNTLYWYLQNLGQGPELLIRYENEEAVDDSQLPKDRFSAERLKGVDSTLKIQPAELGDSAVYLCASSRSGISTDTQYFGPGTRLTVL.